A selection of T cell receptor beta chains follows, all from one sample in a study of PD-1 blockade in classical Hodgkin lymphoma. Measured with immunoSEQ multiplex PCR; TCRdb has only the in-frame clones, and not every one. The sample records around 10,000 clones, 70% to 80% being singletons. This material consisted of peripheral blood mononuclear cells (PBMCs), taken before the second cycle of nivolumab. The source is a human donor with classical Hodgkin lymphoma. Each CDR3 is given with its conserved first and last residue. A D gene is named only where the DNA matches it firmly. The size of a clone is reported for some rows only, either as once, few or many, or as a class for expanded clones.

v_call	clone_size	d_call	j_call	cdr3_nt	cdr3_aa
TRBV4-1	-	-	TRBJ2-3	TGCGCCAGCAGCCAAGATTCGGCTCTGGCAGATACGCAGTATTTT	CASSQDSALADTQYF
TRBV28	-	-	TRBJ1-2	TGTGCCAGCAGTTTGCTACGGTATGGCTACACCTTC	CASSLLRYGYTF
TRBV19	-	TRBD1	TRBJ2-3	TGTGCCAGTAGTTCCCCCGGGACAGGGGGGAGAAATACGCAGTATTTT	CASSSPGTGGRNTQYF
TRBV2	-	TRBD2	TRBJ2-2	TGTGCCAGAAGAAAGAGGAGCGGGAGGGAGCTGTTTTTT	CARRKRSGRELFF
TRBV7-3	-	TRBD1	TRBJ2-1	TGTGCCAGCTCCAAGGACAGGGACAATGAGCAGTTCTTC	CASSKDRDNEQFF
TRBV11-2	-	-	TRBJ1-3	TGTGCCAGCAGCTTCACGACAGGCTCTGGAAACACCATATATTTT	CASSFTTGSGNTIYF
TRBV25-1	-	-	TRBJ2-7	TGTGCCAGCGATGATCGAGACGGGAGCTCCTACGAGCAGTACTTC	CASDDRDGSSYEQYF
TRBV7-6	-	-	TRBJ2-3	TGTGCCAGCAGCTTACAAGCCAGTAGGGATACGCAGTATTTT	CASSLQASRDTQYF
TRBV4-1	-	-	TRBJ2-3	TGCGCCAGCAGCCAAGAAGGGGGTTGGAGGACAGATACGCAGTATTTT	CASSQEGGWRTDTQYF
TRBV15	-	TRBD1	TRBJ2-5	TGTGCCACCAGCAGAGAGGGACAGGGGCGGCAAGAGACCCAGTACTTC	CATSREGQGRQETQYF
TRBV5-1	-	TRBD2	TRBJ2-3	TGCGCCAGCAGCCCAAGGACTAGCGCTAGCACAGATACGCAGTATTTT	CASSPRTSASTDTQYF
TRBV27	-	-	TRBJ2-1	TGTGCCAGCAGGCCGCGAATAGGGGGGATTAATGAGCAGTTCTTC	CASRPRIGGINEQFF
TRBV4-1	few	TRBD2	TRBJ2-1	TGCGCCAGCAGCCAAGAAAGCGGGAGATCCGATGAGCAGTTCTTC	CASSQESGRSDEQFF
TRBV6-1	-	TRBD2	TRBJ2-1	TGTGCCAGCAGTGAACGGACTAGCGGGGATAACAATGAGCAGTTCTTC	CASSERTSGDNNEQFF
TRBV6-4	-	TRBD2	TRBJ2-3	TGTGCCAGCAGTGACTCAAGCGGGGGTGCAGATACGCAGTATTTT	CASSDSSGGADTQYF
TRBV5-4	-	-	TRBJ2-5	TGTGCCAGCAGCTTGGTTGAATCTCAGGCAGAGACCCAGTACTTC	CASSLVESQAETQYF
TRBV4-2	-	-	TRBJ2-3	TGTGCCAGCAGCCAAGATATTAATGCAGATACGCAGTATTTT	CASSQDINADTQYF
TRBV19	-	-	TRBJ1-4	TGTGCCAGTAGCCCGGGACTGGCTAATGAAAAACTGTTTTTT	CASSPGLANEKLFF
TRBV10-1	few	-	TRBJ1-1	TGCGCCAGCAGTGAGAAGGTTGGGTACACTGAAGCTTTCTTT	CASSEKVGYTEAFF
TRBV11-2	-	-	TRBJ2-1	TGTGCCAGCAGCTTAGATTTAGGGCAGTACAATGAGCAGTTCTTC	CASSLDLGQYNEQFF
TRBV10-3	few	TRBD2	TRBJ2-7	TGTGTCTCCAAAGGGGTAGCGGGATATGTCGGGATCTACGAGCAGTACTTC	CVSKGVAGYVGIYEQYF
TRBV10-2	few	-	TRBJ1-2	TGCGCCAGCAGTGAGATAAGGTTTTCGGGCTACACCTTC	CASSEIRFSGYTF
TRBV5-6	-	-	TRBJ2-1	TGTGCCAGCAGCTTCTCCCAGCGGAGGGAGCAGTTCTTC	CASSFSQRREQFF
TRBV2	few	-	TRBJ2-3	TGTGCCAGCAGTGAGAGGGCGGCCCGCACAGATACGCAGTATTTT	CASSERAARTDTQYF
TRBV5-1	few	TRBD2	TRBJ2-1	TGCGCCAGCAGCTTGCCGAGCGGGGGGAACAATGAGCAGTTCTTC	CASSLPSGGNNEQFF
TRBV19	-	-	TRBJ2-3	TGTGCCAGTAGTAGCCGGAGACAGGTCACCCTCACAGATACGCAGTATTTT	CASSSRRQVTLTDTQYF
TRBV6-1	-	-	TRBJ2-3	TGTGCCAGCAGTCCAGCGGTAACTAGCACAGATACGCAGTATTTT	CASSPAVTSTDTQYF
TRBV6-1	-	-	TRBJ2-3	TGTGCCAGCAGTGACGTAAGCACAGATACGCAGTATTTT	CASSDVSTDTQYF
TRBV5-1	-	-	TRBJ1-3	TGCGCCAGCAGCTTGCAGGGGAGCTCTGGAAACACCATATATTTT	CASSLQGSSGNTIYF
TRBV2	-	-	TRBJ2-7	TGTGCCAGCAGTGAAGCCCCCGACCGGTACGAGCAGTACTTC	CASSEAPDRYEQYF
TRBV19	-	-	TRBJ1-1	TGTGCCAGTAGTATAGCCGGGTTCACTGAAGCTTTCTTT	CASSIAGFTEAFF
TRBV7-9	-	-	TRBJ2-5	TGTGCCAGCAGCAAGGGTATGTGGGAGACCCAGTACTTC	CASSKGMWETQYF
TRBV4-1	-	-	TRBJ2-2	TGCGCCAGCAGCGGCGGTGGGGGCGCGCGCACCGGGGAGCTGTTTTTT	CASSGGGGARTGELFF
TRBV7-9	medium-sized	TRBD1	TRBJ2-7	TGTGCCAGCAGCTTATGGGACAGGGAATACGAGCAGTACTTC	CASSLWDREYEQYF
TRBV5-6	-	-	TRBJ1-1	TGTGCCAGCAGCTTGGGACCCTCGTTACCCTTGGGCACTGAAGCTTTCTTT	CASSLGPSLPLGTEAFF
TRBV2	-	-	TRBJ2-4	TGTGCCAGCAGTGAAGAACAGGGAGCCAAAAACATTCAGTACTTC	CASSEEQGAKNIQYF
TRBV2	-	TRBD2	TRBJ2-7	TGTGCCAGCAGTGGGGGGACTAGCGGGACCTACGAGCAGTACTTC	CASSGGTSGTYEQYF
TRBV19	-	-	TRBJ1-1	TGTGCCAGTAGTATAGGGGGGACTTTCACTGAAGCTTTCTTT	CASSIGGTFTEAFF
TRBV27	medium-sized	TRBD1	TRBJ2-3	TGTGCCAGCAGTCCCCTTCGGACAGGGGGCTACGCAGATACGCAGTATTTT	CASSPLRTGGYADTQYF
TRBV7-2	-	-	TRBJ1-5	TGTGCCAGCAGCTTAAATATAGGATACAATCAGCCCCAGCATTTT	CASSLNIGYNQPQHF
TRBV18	-	-	TRBJ1-2	TGTGCCAGCTCACCGGAGGGGTATGGCTACACCTTC	CASSPEGYGYTF
TRBV7-8	-	TRBD1	TRBJ2-7	TGTGCCAGCAGCTTGCAGGGACAGCTCGGATACGAGCAGTACTTC	CASSLQGQLGYEQYF
TRBV5-4	-	TRBD2	TRBJ2-5	TGTGCCAGCACCGCCGGGGGGACTCTCATCCAAGAGACCCAGTACTTC	CASTAGGTLIQETQYF
TRBV2	few	TRBD1	TRBJ1-2	TGTGCCAGCAGTGATCCCGGGACAGCCCAATTAGCTAACTATGGCTACACCTTC	CASSDPGTAQLANYGYTF
TRBV12-5	-	TRBD1	TRBJ2-1	TGTGCTAGTGGTTTGGTACGGGGGCAGGGGGCGAATGAGCAGTTCTTC	CASGLVRGQGANEQFF
TRBV28	-	-	TRBJ1-4	TGTGCCAGCAGGCCGGGGGCGAGGACTAATGAAAAACTGTTTTTT	CASRPGARTNEKLFF
TRBV19	-	-	TRBJ2-7	TGTGCCAGTAGCCATTCCCCGAGTCGCTCCTACGAGCAGTACTTC	CASSHSPSRSYEQYF
TRBV29-1	-	-	TRBJ2-5	TGCAGCGTTGGGCCAGGGGAGGAGACCCAGTACTTC	CSVGPGEETQYF
TRBV19	-	TRBD1	TRBJ2-1	TGTGCCAGTAGTGGAACTTCAGGGGGCGCATACAATGAGCAGTTCTTC	CASSGTSGGAYNEQFF
TRBV6-1	-	TRBD1	TRBJ1-2	TGTGCCAGCAGTGAAGTGGTGCTGACAGGGGGAGGCTACACCTTC	CASSEVVLTGGGYTF
TRBV10-1	-	-	TRBJ2-1	TGCGCCAGCAGTGACCCGCTAAGTGAGCAGTTCTTC	CASSDPLSEQFF
TRBV7-6	few	-	TRBJ2-1	TGTGCCAGCAGCTTAAACAGGGAAGGGTACAATGAGCAGTTCTTC	CASSLNREGYNEQFF
TRBV2	once	-	TRBJ2-7	TGTGCCAGCAGTAATTACGAGCAGTACTTC	CASSNYEQYF
TRBV7-6	-	-	TRBJ2-5	TGTGCCAGCAGCTTAGTAGTCCAAGAGACCCAGTACTTC	CASSLVVQETQYF
TRBV6-4	-	TRBD2	TRBJ2-3	TGTGCCAGTAGCGGGAGGGCCACAGATACGCAGTATTTT	CASSGRATDTQYF
TRBV4-2	-	TRBD2	TRBJ2-2	TGTGCCAGCACCCAAGAAATCGGGGGGGCCCTGAACACCGGGGAGCTGTTTTTT	CASTQEIGGALNTGELFF
TRBV5-6	-	-	TRBJ2-6	TGTGCCAGCTCTGAGGCTGGGGCCAACGTCCTGACTTTC	CASSEAGANVLTF
TRBV9	-	-	TRBJ1-1	TGTGCCAGCAGGTTGGAACCAGGATCGGTCACTGAAGCTTTCTTT	CASRLEPGSVTEAFF
TRBV13	-	TRBD1	TRBJ2-7	TGTGCCAGCAGCTTAACAGGGGATTCCTACGAGCAGTACTTC	CASSLTGDSYEQYF
TRBV10-2	-	-	TRBJ2-3	TGCGCCAGCAATGGCGATACGCAGTATTTT	CASNGDTQYF